The clone carrying this TCR beta chain has a single count. The sample belongs to a study of early T cells in non-severe SARS-CoV-2 infection. Unique molecular identifiers (one per individual cDNA molecule) were attached. TCRdb analysed the 5' RACE reads with MiXCR anew, one entry per CDR3 protein. The profile shows approximately 65,000 distinct CDR3 sequences, 12% of them singletons. CDR1 is MRHNA and CDR2 is SNTAGT in the germline V gene. V shed 3 bases and J shed 3 bases, with 14 bases lying between them. This CDR3 region has 15 residues. The rearrangement links TRBV6-4 to TRBJ1-2; D is perhaps TRBD1 (6 bases). The sequence was collected from an adult who was a healthcare worker with PCR-confirmed SARS-CoV-2 infection or an uninfected control (not recorded which). Sequenced material: whole blood. CDR3 loop: CASSEYRAIHYGYTF. CDR3 coding DNA: TGTGCCAGCAGTGAGTACAGGGCAATTCACTATGGCTACACCTTC.